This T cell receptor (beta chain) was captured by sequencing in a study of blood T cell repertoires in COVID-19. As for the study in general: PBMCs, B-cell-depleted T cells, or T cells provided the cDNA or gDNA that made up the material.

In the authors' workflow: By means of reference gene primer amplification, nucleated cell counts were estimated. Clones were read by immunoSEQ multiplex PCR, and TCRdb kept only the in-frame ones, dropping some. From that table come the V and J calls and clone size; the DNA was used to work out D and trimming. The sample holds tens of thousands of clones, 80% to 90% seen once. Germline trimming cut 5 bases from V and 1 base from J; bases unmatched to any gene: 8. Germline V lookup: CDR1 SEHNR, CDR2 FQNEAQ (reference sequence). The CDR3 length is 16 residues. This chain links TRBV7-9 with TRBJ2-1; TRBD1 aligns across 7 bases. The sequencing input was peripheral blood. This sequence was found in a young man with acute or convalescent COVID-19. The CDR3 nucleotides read TGTGCCAGCAGCCTAGACAGGGCCCCTTCCTACAATGAGCAGTTCTTC. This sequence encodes CASSLDRAPSYNEQFF.